Listed below are T cell receptor beta chains from one sample, sequenced in a study of T cells in Graves' hyperthyroidism and ophthalmopathy. TCRdb analysed the multiplex PCR reads with MiXCR anew, one entry per CDR3 protein. The data hold about 640,000 distinct CDR3 sequences, with 20% to 25% observed a single time. Material: blood. The receptor source for this set is a man aged 25-45 years with Graves' ophthalmopathy. The CDR3 runs from the conserved cysteine through the conserved F or W. A D gene is named only where the DNA matches it firmly. Only part of the rows carry a size: once, few, many, or a class if the clone is expanded.

d_gene,v_gene,j_gene,abundance,CDR3nt,CDR3aa
-,TRBV12-3/TRBV12-4,TRBJ2-1,many,TGTGCCAGCAGTTTAACGGGAGTTCCCTACAATGAGCAGTTCTTC,CASSLTGVPYNEQFF
-,TRBV20-1,TRBJ2-3,few,TGCAGTGCCAGGGGAGTGGGTAGCACAGATACGCAGTATTTT,CSARGVGSTDTQYF
-,TRBV6-1,TRBJ2-7,many,TGTGCCAGCAAAGAACAGGGACCCTACGAGCAGTACTTC,CASKEQGPYEQYF
TRBD2,TRBV7-2,TRBJ2-5,-,TGTGCCAGCAGCCTCGGACTAGCGAGGTACCAAGAGACCCAGTACTTC,CASSLGLARYQETQYF
-,TRBV4-3,TRBJ1-1,few,TGCGCCAGCAGCCCTACAGCGTACACTGAAGCTTTCTTT,CASSPTAYTEAFF
-,TRBV9,TRBJ1-6,-,TGTGCCAGCAGCGTAGCTGAGGACCCGGATTCACCCCTCCACTTT,CASSVAEDPDSPLHF
-,TRBV9,TRBJ2-5,-,TGTGCCAGCAGCGTAGCCGGTCAAGGAGAGACCCAGTACTTC,CASSVAGQGETQYF
-,TRBV6-5,TRBJ2-1,-,TGTGCCAGCAGTTACTCGGGAGGGACAGGCGGGAGCTCCTACAATGAGCAGTTCTTC,CASSYSGGTGGSSYNEQFF
-,TRBV14,TRBJ2-2,once,TGTGCCAGCAGCCAGAAGCGGAGTTTTAACACCGGGGAGCTGTTTTTT,CASSQKRSFNTGELFF
TRBD1,TRBV6-2/TRBV6-3,TRBJ2-7,-,TGTGCCAGCAGCCCGGACAGGGGACCCTCCTACGAGCAGTACTTC,CASSPDRGPSYEQYF
TRBD1,TRBV13,TRBJ2-7,-,TGTGCCAGCAGCCGAGGACAGGGATTGAGGGAGCAGTACTTC,CASSRGQGLREQYF
-,TRBV7-9,TRBJ2-1,many,TGTGCCAGCCTCACGGTAGGCGCTCAGCCCTACAATGAGCAGTTCTTC,CASLTVGAQPYNEQFF
-,TRBV28,TRBJ2-5,many,TGTGCCAGCATCACCGGGCGGGAAGAGACCCAGTACTTC,CASITGREETQYF
-,TRBV4-1,TRBJ2-3,-,TGCGCCAGCAGCCAGGACGGGACGGCCAGGGATACGCAGTATTTT,CASSQDGTARDTQYF
TRBD1,TRBV7-9,TRBJ2-7,-,TGTGCCAGCAGCTTTGTGAGTTGGGACAGGGGCTACGAGCAGTACTTC,CASSFVSWDRGYEQYF
-,TRBV2,TRBJ1-4,-,TGTGCCAGCAGGTACAGGGCGGGCTTAACTAATGAAAAACTGTTTTTT,CASRYRAGLTNEKLFF